Below are 21 T cell receptor delta chains sequenced from a single sample in a study of gammadelta T cells in human blood. TCRdb redid the clone calls on the RT-PCR reads with CATT. The profile covers 750 to 800 delta-chain clones, with about 50% appearing a single time and about 23% taken by the ten largest. The sequencing input was Vgamma9Vdelta2 gamma-delta T cells from infant blood. These receptor sequences come from a human donor.

Note on this clone: One base separates it from a far larger clone, so it is likely a read error. Other DNA sequences in the sample encode the same CDR3. V and J are TRDV2 and TRDJ3; 11 bases map to TRDD3. CDR1 is GEAIGNYY, CDR2 EKD, per germline. This CDR3 contains 19 residues. The CDR3: CACDTAGGYRAWDTRQMFF. As DNA, the CDR3 is TGTGCCTGTGACACCGCTGGGGGATACAGGGCCTGGGACACACGACAGATGTTTTTC.

In the case of this clone: This likely came from a read error, as a far larger clone is one base away. This same CDR3 is encoded by further DNA sequences in the sample. This chain joins TRDV2 and TRDJ1; maybe TRDD3 (6 bases). This CDR3 spans 14 amino acids. The V end lost 0 bases, the J end lost 0 bases, and 7 bases lay between the germline ends. The germline CDR1 and CDR2 sequences are GEAIGNYY and EKD. The CDR3 spells CACDTRGYTDKLIF. The CDR3 nucleotides are TGTGCCTGTGACACCCGGGGATACACCGATAAACTCATCTTT.

This clone showed up just a few times. This sequence is one base from a far larger clone and is likely a read error. The chain uses TRDV2 and TRDJ1; 13 nucleotides match TRDD3. CDR3 length: 20 residues. In germline, CDR1 is GEAIGNYY, CDR2 EKD. The CDR3 protein is CARDTVTGGYAAGYTDKLIF. CDR3 nucleotide sequence: TGTGCCCGTGACACCGTGACTGGGGGATACGCGGCCGGCTACACCGATAAACTCATCTTT.

This clone showed up just a few times. Only one base separates this from a far larger clonotype, so it likely reflects a read error. This chain links TRDV2 with TRDJ1; TRDD3 agrees at 13 bases. Looked up from germline, CDR1 is GEAIGNYY and CDR2 is EKD. This CDR3 contains 20 residues. The CDR3 region is CACDTVTGGYAAGYTDKIIF. CDR3 coding DNA: TGTGCCTGTGACACCGTGACTGGGGGATACGCGGCCGGCTACACCGATAAAATCATCTTT.

As for this clone: The amino acid sequence in TCRdb belongs to a much larger clone and departs from this DNA's translation at residue 9, likely a sequencing read error; the sequence shown is translated from the DNA. The rearrangement uses TRDV2 and TRDJ1; the match to TRDD3 covers 8 bases. Unmatched junction bases numbered 8, after V lost 0 bases and J lost 0 bases. From germline, CDR1 is GEAIGNYY and CDR2 EKD. The CDR3 sequence is 17 residues long. The CDR3 DNA sequence: TGTGCCTGTGACACCGTGGGGGATGCCGGGGACACCGATAAACTCATCTTT. Protein product: CACDTVGDAGDTDKLIF.

This clone has more than one count but fewer than ten. A much larger clone differs from this one at a single base, so this may be a read error. Distinct nucleotide sequences in the sample also encode this CDR3. The chain employs TRDV2 and TRDJ3, with 11 bases identical to TRDD3. Germline values: CDR1 GEAIGNYY, CDR2 EKD. The CDR3 is made up of 18 amino acids. This chain's CDR3 is CACDNLLGDRRDTRQMFF. The CDR3 nucleotides are TGTGCCTGTGACAACCTACTGGGGGATAGGAGGGACACTCGACAGATGTTTTTC.

This clone is termed medium-sized. This may stem from a read error, because a much larger clone lies one nucleotide away. The same CDR3 also results from other DNA sequences found in this sample. V gene TRDV2 combines with J gene TRDJ3; tentative D call: TRDD3 (6 bases). CDR1 is GEAIGNYY, CDR2 EKD, per germline. The CDR3 sequence is 15 residues long. The CDR3 spells CACDRGSWDTRQMFF. Here the CDR3 DNA reads TGTGCCTGTGACAGGGGATCCTGGGACACTCGACAGATGTTTTTC.

Turning to this clone: A read error may produce the germline difference seen at one junction end. The rearrangement uses TRDV2 and TRDJ3; 10 nucleotides line up with TRDD3. This CDR3 has 17 residues. Germline V gene data show CDR1 as GEAIGNYY and CDR2 as EKD. The CDR3 reads CACDTAGLLGDTRQMFF. CDR3 sequence (DNA): TGTGCCTGTGACACAGCGGGTCTACTGGGGGATACCCGACAGATGTTTTTC.

Details on this clone: A far bigger clonotype differs at one base, so this is likely a read error. This chain joins TRDV2 and TRDJ2; 7 nucleotides match TRDD3. J gave up 0 bases and V 0 bases, and 9 bases lay outside the gene matches. The CDR3 is 18 residues long. CDR1 GEAIGNYY and CDR2 EKD come from the germline V gene. The CDR3 is CACDTFYRGISLTAQLFF. The CDR3, as DNA: TGTGCCTGTGACACCTTCTACAGGGGGATTTCTTTGACAGCACAACTCTTCTTT.

Of note for this clone: A far larger clone is off by one base, so a read error is likely. This chain joins TRDV2 and TRDJ3; D gene unclear. The CDR3 runs 15 residues. Deletions cut 2 bases from V and 1 base from J, with 5 bases between. CDR1 and CDR2 (germline): GEAIGNYY, EKD. The CDR3 DNA reads TGTGCCTGTGACAGTGGATCCTGGGACACCCGACAGATGTTTTTC. Translation gives CACDSGSWDTRQMFF.

A word on this clone: A far larger clone is one base from this, pointing to a likely read error. This chain connects TRDV2 to TRDJ3, with 11 bases aligning to TRDD3. Germline V lookup: CDR1 GEAIGNYY, CDR2 EKD. This CDR3 has 21 amino acids. CDR3 loop: CACDTVVGDTGSSWDIRQMFF. For the CDR3, the DNA is TGTGCCTGTGACACCGTGGTGGGGGATACGGGGAGCTCCTGGGACATCCGACAGATGTTTTTC.

To note about this clone: TCRdb's listed protein matches a much larger clone and diverges from this DNA's translation at residue 16, likely through a read error; the protein shown comes from the DNA. This chain connects TRDV2 to TRDJ3; TRDD3 matches 9 bases. The CDR3 is made up of 20 amino acids. The germline CDR1 and CDR2 sequences are GEAIGNYY and EKD. The CDR3 spells CACDTAPGGSSSWDTQQMFF. The CDR3 nucleotides are TGTGCCTGTGACACCGCCCCTGGGGGATCCAGCTCCTGGGACACCCAACAGATGTTTTTC.

By frequency in the sample, this clone is hyperexpanded. This specimen includes other DNA sequences encoding the same CDR3. V and J are TRDV2 and TRDJ3; the match to TRDD3 covers 12 bases. The CDR3 runs 19 residues. Trimming took 3 bases from V and 2 from J; bases not matched to a gene: 7. Germline V gene data show CDR1 as GEAIGNYY and CDR2 as EKD. CDR3 DNA sequence: TGTGCCTGTGACTTACTGGGGGATACAGGGACCTGGGACACCCGACAGATGTTTTTC. It translates to CACDLLGDTGTWDTRQMFF.

Turning to this clone: A clone one base away is much larger, so this may be a read error. Other DNA sequences in the same sample also yield this CDR3. V usage is TRDV2 and J usage is TRDJ3; D may be TRDD3 (6 bases). CDR1 and CDR2 (germline): GEAIGNYY, EKD. CDR3 length: 21 residues. The CDR3 nucleotides are TGTGCCTGTGACCGCGGGGAGGAGGTTACTGGGACCGCCTGGGACACACGACAGATGTTTTTC. Its protein product is CACDRGEEVTGTAWDTRQMFF.

The rearrangement uses TRDV2 and TRDJ2, with 12 nucleotides matching TRDD3. CDR1 is GEAIGNYY and CDR2 is EKD in the germline V gene. Trimming cost V 0 bases and J 3 bases; bases outside gene matches: 7. The CDR3 is 18 amino acids. The CDR3: CACDTLLGDTYLTAQLFF. DNA of the CDR3: TGTGCCTGTGACACCCTACTGGGGGATACTTACCTGACAGCACAACTCTTCTTT.

As to this clone: This likely reflects a read error, since a far larger clone is one base away. Other DNA variants within this sample encode the same CDR3. The J gene is TRDJ3, the V gene TRDV2, with 8 nucleotides matching TRDD3. With V trimmed by 3 bases and J by 2 bases, 8 bases remained unmatched. CDR3 length: 18 residues. Germline CDR1 and CDR2: GEAIGNYY and EKD. The CDR3 region has the DNA TGTGCCTGTGACTCGGTACTGGGGGCCACCTGGGACACCCGACAGATGTTTTTC. Protein sequence: CACDSVLGATWDTRQMFF.

Worth noting for this clone: A read error likely explains this, since a far larger clone differs by one base. The chain carries TRDV2 and TRDJ1, with 12 positions matching TRDD3. After removal of 3 bases from V and 4 bases from J, the junction contained 8 bases not matched to a gene. This CDR3 region has 16 residues. Per germline, CDR1 GEAIGNYY and CDR2 EKD. CDR3 sequence (DNA): TGTGCCTGTGACCTACTGGGGGATACTAACATCGATAAACTCATCTTT. Protein product: CACDLLGDTNIDKLIF.

The J gene is TRDJ3, the V gene TRDV2; 9 nucleotides match TRDD3. This CDR3 region has 22 residues. The germline CDR1 and CDR2 sequences are GEAIGNYY and EKD. V dropped 1 base and J dropped 0; count of bases not matched to a gene: 15. Here the CDR3 DNA reads TGTGCCTGTGACACGCTGTACTGGGGGACGTCGGATAGCTCCTGGGACACCCGACAGATGTTTTTC. Its translation: CACDTLYWGTSDSSWDTRQMFF.

With respect to this clone: A read error likely explains why the TCRdb protein, taken from a much larger clone, differs from this DNA's translation at residue 2; the protein shown is translated from the DNA. The chain joins TRDV2 to TRDJ1, with 11 bases identical to TRDD3. This CDR3 is 17 amino acids long. CDR1 and CDR2 from the germline V gene are GEAIGNYY and EKD. CDR3 loop: CSCDPVLGDRPRGKLIF. Written as DNA, the CDR3 is TGTTCCTGTGACCCCGTACTGGGGGATAGACCCCGGGGGAAACTCATCTTT.

Concerning this clone itself: This sequence is one base from a far larger clone and is likely a read error. V usage is TRDV2 and J usage is TRDJ3, with 8 positions matching TRDD3. V lost 0 bases and J lost 0; bases outside the gene matches: 12. Germline V gene sequence: CDR1 GEAIGNYY, CDR2 EKD. This CDR3 spans 21 amino acids. The CDR3 region is CACDTVLGGTRSSWDTRQMFF. The CDR3 DNA reads TGTGCCTGTGACACCGTACTGGGGGGTACGCGAAGCTCCTGGGACACCCGACAGATGTTTTTC.

This clone was seen only a few times. A much larger clonotype is one base distant, so this may be a read error. The sample has other DNA sequences that encode this CDR3 too. The chain has TRDV2 and TRDJ3; 7 bases align to TRDD3. The germline CDR1 and CDR2 sequences are GEAIGNYY and EKD. CDR3 size: 17 residues. CDR3 sequence reads: CACDSTGDSWDTRQMFF. In DNA, the CDR3 is TGTGCCTGTGACTCTACTGGGGACTCCTGGGACACTCGACAGATGTTTTTC.